The T cell receptor (beta chain) under discussion was sequenced for a study of PD-1 blockade in classical Hodgkin lymphoma. The study, taken as a whole, reports: Among the patients, those starting nivolumab under 1 year after ASCT were excluded. Lower baseline TCR diversity marked trial partial responders and progressors. There remain no defined causes for the repertoire differences, which possibly reflect disease activity or prior therapy.

To note about this clone: The antigen remains undetermined.

V lost 5 bases and J lost 2, with 13 bases in between. The CDR3 extends over 14 amino acids. Germline-derived CDR1 and CDR2 are SNHLY and FYNNEI. Assay used: immunoSEQ multiplex PCR; TCRdb lists only in-frame clones, some missing. The table records roughly 90,000 clones, 75% to 85% of them present only once. Patients all relapsed after autologous stem cell transplantation, and there was variation in brentuximab vedotin exposure. Complete response, partial response or progressive disease made up the best responses. This clonotype was obtained from a human donor with classical Hodgkin lymphoma. The input for sequencing was peripheral blood mononuclear cells (PBMCs), taken before the second cycle of nivolumab. This chain links TRBV2 with TRBJ2-7, with D perhaps TRBD1 (5 bases). The CDR3 nucleotides are TGTGCCAGCAGTCCGCTGACAGCAGCCTACGAGCAGTACTTC. Translated: CASSPLTAAYEQYF.